This TCR beta chain was captured by sequencing in a study of cytomegalovirus exposure and HLA in healthy donors (TCRdb year 2017). Looking at the study overall: An earlier analysis of roughly 570 of the donors reported about 280 Gb of sequence data and around 100 million unique TCR beta sequences obtained from about 170 million T cells. An early release covering 550 to 650 HLA-typed donors comprised approximately 290 gigabases of sequencing data and around 85 million unique TCR sequences. Of the approximately 400 genotyped donors, about 84% fell in the genetic ancestry cluster associated with self-reported Caucasian donors. The aim of the study was to test whether cataloging public T cell receptors could identify signatures of past pathogen exposure. The study used immunosequencing to profile the T cell repertoires of around 600 subjects and linked those repertoires to cytomegalovirus serostatus. A separate validation cohort of 100 to 150 different subjects was used in addition to the roughly 640-subject first cohort. To predict cytomegalovirus infection status, the study brought together high-throughput TCR immunosequencing, statistical association of individual TCRs with disease status, and machine learning. In a later analysis, previously published TCR beta repertoires from about 670 donors were re-analyzed and high-resolution HLA genotyping was added so that TCR occurrence patterns could be studied. Rather than using new phenotypic data, the later analysis identified candidate immune exposures from TCR beta sequences and from how often those sequences occurred across donors. In an earlier analysis of over 550 of the donors, high-throughput TCR beta sequencing was used to judge whether each TCR beta V gene segment behaved as functional or pseudogenic. Alongside the repertoire data, information on donor age, sex, ethnicity and CMV serostatus was compiled. A later genetic analysis took genome-wide SNP genotypes for about three fifths of the 666 donors and used that subset as a discovery cohort. All discovery cohort repertoires had been generated on a single sequencing platform. HLA typing covered class I and class II loci at four-digit resolution. The number of typed donors differed by locus: roughly 629-630 for A, B, C, DRB1 and DQB1; approximately 530 for DQA1; approximately 600 for DPA1; and about 450 for DPB1. A handful of DR-DQ haplotypes were handled as single units for association and clustering because linkage in the cohort was strong. Across about 380 genotyped donors of the cohort, an average of about 240,000 unique TCR beta nucleotide sequences per donor were sequenced, and roughly 20% of those sequences were non-productive.

The library was built by means of the immunoSEQ multiplex PCR assay. For the multiplex PCR, a mixture combining 60 forward primers for TCR Vbeta segments and 13 reverse primers for TCR Jbeta segments was used. A multiplex PCR assay on genomic DNA amplified the CDR3 region of rearranged TCR beta genes. The amplified TCR beta libraries were sequenced on the Illumina HiSeq System as 87-base-pair reads. On the authors' methods: A later analysis tallied 75 million to 85 million unique TCR beta chains across the 700 or so repertoires, and 10 million to 11 million of those chains were shared by two or more donors. Raw reads were error-corrected and collapsed into unique sequences by a nearest-neighbor algorithm in which closely related sequences were merged to remove PCR and sequencing errors. To assign V, D and J gene segments, CDR3 sequences were aligned to IMGT reference sequences. For a sequence to be retained, at least a six-nucleotide match to both a V gene segment and a J gene segment was required. A rearrangement was called productive if the CDR3 had no stop codons and remained in frame with V and J, and every other rearrangement was called non-productive. Following IMGT convention, CDR3 was defined as the stretch from the second conserved V-encoded cysteine up to the conserved J-encoded phenylalanine. Sequences without an unambiguous match to a single V gene segment were excluded from the earlier analysis of a few hundred of the donors. In an earlier analysis of approximately 610 of the donors, V segments were called functional above 56.7% productive rearrangements and were called segregating when the between-donor standard deviation exceeded 5%. A statistical classification framework was built to diagnose cytomegalovirus status from the catalog of TCR beta chain sequences. V and J gene assignment, in a later analysis, came from comparing TCR nucleotide sequences with IMGT/GENE-DB human TR gene sequences. A later analysis assigned CDR3 sequences and most-parsimonious VDJ recombination scenarios with the TCRdist pipeline. In a later analysis, each TCR beta chain was defined by its CDR3 amino acid sequence together with its V-gene family, and reads lacking a unique V-gene family were excluded. As a way to deal with suspected cross-contamination and a sequencing artifact, a later analysis dropped 450 to 700 nucleotide sequences that were highly shared and had low generation probability. In a later analysis, a clonal expansion index for each public chain was calculated from normalized within-repertoire ranks of inferred template counts. A later analysis computed generation probabilities with a VDJ recombination model fitted to out-of-frame rearrangements, and checked the results against IGoR. Hypergeometric tests were used in a later analysis to score TCR-TCR, TCR-HLA and TCR-CMV co-occurrence, with a repertoire-size bias correction applied to the TCR pairs. False discovery rates were estimated in a later analysis by permuting HLA or CMV assignments 20 times. In a later analysis, co-occurring TCRs were grouped using DBSCAN, and TCRdist sequence similarity was added for clustering within HLA-allele-positive subsets. Repertoires with fewer than 30,000 or more than 120,000 public chains were left out of co-occurrence clustering, as were five repertoires with anomalous nucleotide sharing. Held by TCRdb, this immuneACCESS table contains in-frame sequences only and omits some clones. Under half of the omission traces to an unresolved V gene where checked; the cause of the rest is unknown. From that table come the V and J calls and clone size; the DNA was used to work out D and trimming. This sample holds nearly 200,000 clones; 75% to 90% were observed only once. The ten largest clones take up 1.3% of the sample.

Remarks on this clone: Its cognate antigen has yet to be identified. Qualities for individual bases were not recorded, and no much larger clone is one base off.

The cohort was made up of about 610 healthy bone marrow donors. Cohort members were all nominally healthy when sampled, although unrecorded immune exposures were likely present. The donor was CMV seronegative and was included in the group of around 320 seronegative cohort members. A peripheral blood sample was collected from each donor, and TCR beta sequencing was performed on peripheral blood mononuclear cells. Genomic DNA was extracted from the blood cell samples with the Qiagen DNeasy Blood Extraction Kit. The paper as a whole reports these results and caveats: In a later analysis, HLA-associated TCR beta chains showed more clonal expansion and lower generation probabilities than non-associated chains that were equally common. In a later analysis, most CMV-associated TCR beta chains were found to appear HLA-restricted, with HLA associations seemingly driven largely by CMV exposure. A few of the identified cytomegalovirus-associated TCR beta chains were confirmed in vitro to be specific for cytomegalovirus antigens. A later analysis found that TCR association rates varied across HLA loci, with DRB1 alleles showing the most associated TCRs and HLA-C alleles the fewest. In a later analysis, several top co-occurrence clusters were reported to appear linked to parvovirus B19, influenza, CMV and Epstein-Barr virus. Some IMGT-functional V segments, including TRBV6-2 and TRBV6-3, could not be told apart with the 87-base-pair reads, so those segments were excluded. An association between a missense DCLRE1C variant and V-gene and J-gene trimming of TCR beta chains was found in a later genetic analysis and replicated in an independent cohort. In an earlier analysis of more than 500 of the donors, most TCR beta V segments appeared in productive rearrangements about 90% or about 30% of the time, broadly matching IMGT annotations. Cytomegalovirus status was reported to be diagnosed by the classifier with high specificity and sensitivity in both the original and validation cohorts. Because HLA typing was missing for some donors at each locus, association tests included only the typed subset. Compared with the roughly 720-donor mean, donors in an Asian-associated ancestry cluster had fewer N-insertions in productive TCRs, according to a later genetic analysis. Correlated functional status among segregating V segments might reflect linkage disequilibrium, but an unknown experimental factor could not be ruled out. At a false discovery rate of 0.05, a later analysis linked 16,000 or so TCR beta sequences to specific HLA alleles. A cluster of highly shared sequence variants was judged likely to be a technical artifact of the sequencing pipeline. Only TCR beta chains were sequenced in this cohort, and the absence of alpha or paired-chain data limited detectable features. For the cohort, immune exposure information was limited to CMV serostatus. Sequencing depth was assumed to be roughly uniform across donors in the presence/absence analyses, though that assumption may not hold. A further reported finding was that TCR beta sequences accurately predicted the HLA-A and HLA-B alleles for most subjects in the first cohort. Assigning TCR associations to individual alleles was difficult when HLA alleles, especially DR and DQ, strongly co-occurred. Roughly 15 rarely observed V segments, including chromosome 9 orphons, were excluded from the earlier analysis of about 600 of the donors because counts were too low. Most TCR sequences were seen in very few donors, while some public TCRs were found in many individuals. The study listed 164 TCR beta chains as associated with cytomegalovirus. The authors suggested that the approach could potentially be generalized to other disease states and immunological phenotypes.

Including cysteine and phenylalanine, the CDR3 has 18 amino acids. Just the 54-base CDR3 DNA is kept, in frame starting at base 1. The germline V gene supplies CDR1 SGHVS and CDR2 FNYEAQ. Trimming takes 2 bases from V and 5 bases from J, and the germline ends sit 19 bases apart. The sequence is built from TRBV7-6 and TRBJ1-6, with no reliable assignment of the D segment. The source is a young man in good health and CMV-seronegative. The source material was PBMCs. In nucleotides, the sequence is TGTGCCAGCAGCTTACTGGGCCGCGGGCAGTTAAATAATTCACCCCTCCACTTT. It translates to CASSLLGRGQLNNSPLHF.